These T cell receptor beta chains were read from a single sample in a study of CD8 T cells in ankylosing spondylitis. One entry per CDR3 protein results from TCRdb running MiXCR on the 5' RACE reads. The data show about 500,000 distinct CDR3 sequences, approximately 5.3% seen once. The sequenced sample was blood, either unsorted or a sorted T cell fraction (not recorded which). These receptors all come from a male donor with ankylosing spondylitis. Both conserved end residues are part of each CDR3. The D gene is left open where the match is weak. Clone sizes are given selectively: once, few, many, or a class where the clone is expanded.

d_gene	v_gene	abundance	j_gene	CDR3nt	CDR3aa
NA	TRBV29-1	NA	TRBJ2-1	TGCAGCGTTGGGACCGAGACCTACAATGAGCAGTTCTTC	CSVGTETYNEQFF
TRBD1	TRBV20-1	NA	TRBJ1-4	TGCAGTGCTAGACCGGGACAGGGTTCGGCTGGTCTGGAAAAACTGTTTTTT	CSARPGQGSAGLEKLFF
NA	TRBV29-1	many	TRBJ2-1	TGCAGCGTTGAGGGGGCCCCCTCCTACAATGAGCAGTTCTTC	CSVEGAPSYNEQFF
TRBD1	TRBV7-9	many	TRBJ1-6	TGTGCCAGCAGCTTAGGCTTTCGGGACAGCAATTCACCCCTCCACTTT	CASSLGFRDSNSPLHF
NA	TRBV4-2	NA	TRBJ2-7	TGTGCCAGCAGCCCCTGGATCAGCTGCGAGCAGTACTTC	CASSPWISCEQYF
NA	TRBV7-3	many	TRBJ2-1	TGTGCCAGCAGCTCCCGTGGGACTGGTCCCTACAATGAGCAGTTCTTC	CASSSRGTGPYNEQFF
NA	TRBV11-3	few	TRBJ2-1	TGTGCCAGCAGCTTAGGCGGGGCTAGAGGTGGGGAGCAGTTCTTC	CASSLGGARGGEQFF
NA	TRBV20-1	many	TRBJ2-2	TGCAGTGCTAGGCTCGGGATTCGCGGCACCGGGGAGCTGTTTTTT	CSARLGIRGTGELFF
NA	TRBV12-3/TRBV12-4	many	TRBJ2-3	TGTGCCAGCAGCCCAGGGCACATCACAGATACGCAGTATTTT	CASSPGHITDTQYF
NA	TRBV5-8	many	TRBJ1-4	TGTGCCAGCACCCCAGCGGAGACGGACTTCTCCCGGGAACTGTTTTTT	CASTPAETDFSRELFF
NA	TRBV15	many	TRBJ1-6	TGTGCCACCAGCAGAACAAATTCACCCCTCCACTTT	CATSRTNSPLHF
NA	TRBV20-1	many	TRBJ1-2	TGCAGTGCTAGCACAGGAGAAAGCTACCGGGGCTACACCTTC	CSASTGESYRGYTF
NA	TRBV5-6	many	TRBJ2-2	TGTGCCAGCAGCTGGACTATCGGGACATCGAACACCGGGGAGCTGTTTTTT	CASSWTIGTSNTGELFF
NA	TRBV24-1	many	TRBJ1-2	TGTGCCACCAGTGACCCCGGGAACAACTATGGCTACACCTTC	CATSDPGNNYGYTF
NA	TRBV4-1	NA	TRBJ2-7	TGTGCCAGCAGCTCTGGGGGTCACGATGGCGAGCAGTACTTC	CASSSGGHDGEQYF